The 22 T cell receptor beta chains below come from one sample, sequenced in a study of blood T cell repertoires in COVID-19. Profiled with immunoSEQ multiplex PCR; TCRdb holds only in-frame clones, not every one. This sample has 200,000 to 300,000 clones, with over 75% found just once. The sequencing input was PBMCs or T cells enriched from blood (not recorded which). The receptor set was obtained from a woman aged 50 to 60 with acute COVID-19.

CDR3 residues: CASRHSSENTIYF. The DNA of the CDR3 is TGTGCCAGCAGGCACTCTAGCGAAAACACCATATATTTT. The chain joins TRBV12-3 or TRBV12-4 to TRBJ1-3; D remains unclear. V was clipped by 6 bases and J by 6 bases, with 12 bases between them. The CDR3 sequence is 13 residues long.

The gene calls are TRBV15 and TRBJ2-5; 9 nucleotides line up with TRBD1. The CDR3 is made up of 15 amino acids. CDR1 is LNHNV, CDR2 YYDKDF, per germline (reference sequence). V shed 1 base and J 5 bases; nucleotides not matched to a gene: 5. CDR3 sequence: CATSRGQGGPETQYF. The CDR3 bases are TGTGCCACCAGCAGAGGACAGGGGGGCCCTGAGACCCAGTACTTC.

The chain has TRBV15 and TRBJ1-5; D unclear. Looked up from germline, CDR1 is LNHNV and CDR2 is YYDKDF (reference sequence). The CDR3 length is 14 residues. Trimming pared 1 base from V and 3 bases from J, leaving 7 bases between. The CDR3: CATSRGGLNQPQHF. DNA for the CDR3: TGTGCCACCAGCAGAGGAGGTCTCAATCAGCCCCAGCATTTT. The full variable domain, with the rest looked up from reference TRBV15 and TRBJ1-5, is DAMVIQNPRYQVTQFGKPVTLSCSQTLNHNVMYWYQQKSSQAPKLLFHYYDKDFNNEADTPDNFQSRRPNTSFCFLDIRSPGLGDTAMYLCATSRGGLNQPQHFGDGTRLSIL.

The chain recombines TRBV29-1 with TRBJ2-5, with TRBD2 identical over 10 bases. The V segment lost 7 bases and the J segment 0 bases; nucleotides outside the gene matches: 5. CDR1 and CDR2 (germline): SQVTM, ANQGSEA. This CDR3 has 14 residues. The CDR3 bases are TGCAGCGCGCCACTAGCGGGACACCAAGAGACCCAGTACTTC. As protein: CSAPLAGHQETQYF. Full variable domain (missing parts from reference TRBV29-1 and TRBJ2-5): SAVISQKPSRDICQRGTSLTIQCQVDSQVTMMFWYRQQPGQSLTLIATANQGSEATYESGFVIDKFPISRPNLTFSTLTVSNMSPEDSSIYLCSAPLAGHQETQYFGPGTRLLVL.

This clone was observed a single time. This chain joins TRBV30 and TRBJ1-5; D possibly corresponds to TRBD1 (5 bases). The V end lost 3 bases, the J end lost 0 bases, and 18 bases lay between the germline ends. Germline CDR1 and CDR2: GTSNPN and SVGIG (reference sequence). The CDR3 sequence is 17 residues long. CDR3 residues: CAWSGHWGQSSNQPQHF. The CDR3 coding sequence is TGTGCCTGGAGCGGTCATTGGGGCCAGAGTAGCAATCAGCCCCAGCATTTT.

The CDR3 sequence: CAWSFGGNDEKLFF. DNA of the CDR3: TGTGCCTGGAGCTTTGGGGGGAACGATGAAAAACTGTTTTTT. This rearrangement joins TRBV30 to TRBJ1-4, with D possibly matching TRBD1 (5 bases). Trimming took 3 bases from V and 6 from J, leaving 14 bases between them. Germline CDR1 is GTSNPN and CDR2 is SVGIG (reference sequence). The CDR3 length is 14 residues.

The chain joins TRBV30 to TRBJ2-3; 8 bases line up with TRBD1. V dropped 2 bases and J dropped 4; count of bases not matched to a gene: 8. The CDR3 is 15 residues long. Per germline, CDR1 GTSNPN and CDR2 SVGIG (reference sequence). CDR3 sequence: CAWSTLGQGSDTQYF. For the CDR3, the DNA is TGTGCCTGGAGTACCCTCGGACAGGGTTCAGATACGCAGTATTTT.

The chain has TRBV5-8 and TRBJ2-3; a weak D match, TRBD2 (6 bases). The V gene's germline CDR1 is SGHTS and CDR2 YDEGEE. Between the trimmed V and J ends, which lost 0 bases and 2 bases, there was a span of 10 bases. The CDR3 runs to 15 residues. The CDR3 protein is CASSLGRVPTDTQYF. The CDR3 DNA is TGTGCCAGCAGCTTGGGGAGGGTCCCCACAGATACGCAGTATTTT.

This chain connects TRBV3-1 (or the pseudogene TRBV3-2) to TRBJ2-1; 9 nucleotides align to TRBD2. Germline CDR1 and CDR2: LGHDT and YNNKEL (reference sequence). V was clipped by 3 bases and J by 7 bases; unmatched bases: 1. This CDR3 comprises 13 residues. Here the CDR3 reads CASSHLAGNEQFF. The DNA of the CDR3 is TGTGCCAGCAGCCATCTAGCGGGGAATGAGCAGTTCTTC.

The rearrangement joins TRBV7-2 to TRBJ1-2; the match to TRBD1 covers 10 bases. V shed 5 bases, J shed 4 bases, and the junction held 4 bases outside the gene matches. Germline V gene sequence: CDR1 SGHTA, CDR2 FQGNSA. This CDR3 spans 14 amino acids. The CDR3 is CASSPGTGAYGYTF. The CDR3 DNA sequence: TGTGCCAGCAGCCCCGGGACAGGGGCCTATGGCTACACCTTC.

CDR3 region: CASRHSLGAYEQYF. CDR3 DNA: TGTGCCAGCAGACACAGTTTAGGGGCCTACGAGCAGTACTTC. V and J are TRBV7-8 and TRBJ2-7; D might be TRBD1 (5 bases). The V gene lost 6 bases and the J gene lost 2 bases, with 14 bases spanning the gap. Looked up from germline, CDR1 is SGHVS and CDR2 is FQNEAQ. The CDR3 consists of 14 residues. The full variable domain, its missing parts supplied by reference TRBV7-8 and TRBJ2-7, is GAGVSQSPRYKVAKRGQDVALRCDPISGHVSLFWYQQALGQGPEFLTYFQNEAQLDKSGLPSDRFFAERPEGSVSTLKIQRTQQEDSAVYLCASRHSLGAYEQYFGPGTRLTVT.

This clone has more than one count but fewer than ten. The chain has TRBV6-2 or TRBV6-3 and TRBJ1-2; D is ambiguous. Germline V CDR1 and CDR2: MNHEY, SVGEGT. The CDR3 loop spans 15 amino acids. V was trimmed by 5 bases and J by 2 bases, leaving 15 bases between them. The CDR3 here is CASSPPQTRNYGYTF. In DNA form, the CDR3 reads TGTGCCAGCAGTCCCCCTCAGACAAGGAACTATGGCTACACCTTC.

This clone was seen more than once but under ten times. The chain is built from TRBV19 and TRBJ1-1; maybe TRBD1 (5 bases). Trimming removed 5 bases from V and 1 base from J, with 5 bases in between. Germline V lookup: CDR1 LNHDA, CDR2 SQIVND (reference sequence). The CDR3 length is 12 residues. CDR3 coding DNA: TGTGCCAGTAGTGACAGGAACACTGAAGCTTTCTTT. Protein: CASSDRNTEAFF.

This chain uses TRBV7-8 with TRBJ1-2; maybe TRBD1 (6 bases). V was clipped by 5 bases and J by 8 bases, with 12 bases between them. The CDR3 contains 12 residues. Germline-derived CDR1 and CDR2 are SGHVS and FQNEAQ. The CDR3 loop reads CASSPRGQGYTF. Here the CDR3 DNA reads TGTGCCAGCAGCCCCCGGGGACAAGGCTACACCTTC.

The chain has TRBV7-2 and TRBJ2-7, with a weak D call TRBD1 (6 bases). Between the trimmed V and J ends, which lost 4 bases and 3 bases, there was a span of 13 bases. CDR3 length equals 14 residues. Per germline, CDR1 SGHTA and CDR2 FQGNSA. The CDR3 coding sequence is TGTGCCAGCAGCTCAGACAGGATGAGCTACGAGCAGTACTTC. Translation: CASSSDRMSYEQYF.

V is TRBV19 and J is TRBJ1-5; D remains unclear. CDR1 LNHDA and CDR2 SQIVND come from the germline V gene (reference sequence). The CDR3 consists of 13 residues. V dropped 5 bases and J dropped 3 bases, with 8 bases sitting between them. CDR3 sequence: CASSSQVNQPQHF. The CDR3 region has the DNA TGTGCCAGTAGTTCCCAGGTCAATCAGCCCCAGCATTTT.

This clone has just a few counts. The rearrangement joins TRBV24-1 to TRBJ2-3; 10 nucleotides align to TRBD2. Unmatched junction bases numbered 9, after V lost 3 bases and J lost 1 base. The CDR3 loop spans 18 amino acids. The germline gives CDR1 KGHDR, CDR2 SFDVKD. CDR3 DNA: TGTGCCACCAGTGATCCTGTTCCTAGCGGGGGAGGCACAGATACGCAGTATTTT. Translation gives CATSDPVPSGGGTDTQYF.

The V and J genes are TRBV4-1 and TRBJ2-1, with TRBD2 matching over 8 bases. Germline CDR1 reads MGHRA; CDR2 reads YSYEKL. The CDR3 runs 16 residues. The junction had 12 bases not matched to a gene; V was cut back by 4 bases and J by 7 bases. CDR3 loop: CASSPSQRGPRNEQFF. CDR3 sequence (DNA): TGCGCCAGCAGCCCATCCCAGCGGGGGCCACGGAATGAGCAGTTCTTC.

The rearrangement links TRBV19 to TRBJ1-5; a weak D match, TRBD1 (6 bases). CDR3 length equals 17 residues. Per germline, CDR1 LNHDA and CDR2 SQIVND (reference sequence). Trimming left V 4 bases short and J 3 bases short, with 19 bases between. The CDR3 DNA follows: TGTGCCAGTAGTAGGGCACAGGGCGGAATTAACAATCAGCCCCAGCATTTT. Translating it yields CASSRAQGGINNQPQHF.

The CDR3 DNA follows: TGTGCCATCGGACAGGGAGGCGTAGCAGATACGCAGTATTTT. It yields the protein CAIGQGGVADTQYF. The chain is built from TRBV10-3 and TRBJ2-3; 8 nucleotides line up with TRBD1. The V and J ends lost 8 bases and 4 bases, in that order; junction bases with no gene match: 8. Germline V gene data show CDR1 as ENHRY and CDR2 as SYGVKD. The CDR3 sequence is 14 residues long.

V and J are TRBV28 and TRBJ2-7; possible D gene TRBD1, 6 bases. V was trimmed by 6 bases and J by 0 bases, leaving 9 bases between them. Germline-derived CDR1 and CDR2 are MDHEN and SYDVKM. This CDR3 has 13 amino acids. CDR3 protein: CASSRTDSYEQYF. As DNA, the CDR3 is TGTGCCAGCAGCCGGACAGACTCCTACGAGCAGTACTTC.

The CDR3 sequence is CASSLGETSTDTQYF. Here the CDR3 DNA reads TGCGCCAGCAGCTTGGGGGAGACTAGCACAGATACGCAGTATTTT. The chain joins TRBV5-1 to TRBJ2-3; weak D call: TRBD2 (5 bases). Germline V lookup: CDR1 SGHRS, CDR2 YFSETQ. The CDR3 contains 15 residues. V lost 0 bases, J lost 0 bases, and 8 bases lay in between.